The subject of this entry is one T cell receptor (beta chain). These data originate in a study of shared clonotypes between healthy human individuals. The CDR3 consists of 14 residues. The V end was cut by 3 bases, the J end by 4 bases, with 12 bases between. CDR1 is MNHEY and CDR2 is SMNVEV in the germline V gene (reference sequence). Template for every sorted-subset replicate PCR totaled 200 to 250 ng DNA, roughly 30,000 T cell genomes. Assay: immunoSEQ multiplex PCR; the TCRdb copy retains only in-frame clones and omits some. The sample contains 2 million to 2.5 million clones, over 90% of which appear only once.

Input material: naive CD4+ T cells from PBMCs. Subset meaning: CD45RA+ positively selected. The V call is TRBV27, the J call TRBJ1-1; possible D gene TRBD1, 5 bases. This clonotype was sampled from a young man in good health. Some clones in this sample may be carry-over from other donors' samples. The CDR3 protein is CASSLGVKGTEAFF. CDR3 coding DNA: TGTGCCAGCAGTTTGGGGGTTAAGGGCACTGAAGCTTTCTTT.